This TCR beta chain derives from a study of cytomegalovirus exposure and HLA in healthy donors. The germline gives CDR1 SGHRS, CDR2 YFSETQ. This CDR3 comprises 13 residues. The V end lost 0 bases, the J end lost 8 bases, and 11 bases lay between the germline ends. Primers for the PCR totalled 60 Vbeta and 13 Jbeta. Sequencing used immunoSEQ multiplex PCR; TCRdb keeps in-frame clones, though not all of them. The table shows about 91,000 clones, with 60% to 75% occurring only once. This TCR came from a female donor in good health and CMV-seronegative. The rearrangement links TRBV5-1 to TRBJ1-1; no clear D gene. The sample taken for sequencing was PBMCs. The CDR3 region has the DNA TGCGCCAGCAGCTTGGCCCCAGGATTAGAAGCTTTCTTT. Protein product: CASSLAPGLEAFF. The full variable domain, its missing parts supplied by reference TRBV5-1 and TRBJ1-1, is KAGVTQTPRYLIKTRGQQVTLSCSPISGHRSVSWYQQTPGQGLQFLFEYFSETQRNKGNFPGRFSGRQFSNSRSEMNVSTLELGDSALYLCASSLAPGLEAFFGQGTRLTVV.